This paragraph covers one T cell receptor beta chain sequence. Its antigen is unidentified. These data are taken from a study of cytomegalovirus exposure and HLA in healthy donors. Broader study findings: Reports indicate that TCR beta sequences accurately predicted the HLA-A and HLA-B alleles of most subjects. The authors later found most CMV-associated TCR beta chains appeared HLA-restricted.

The donors comprised healthy bone marrow donors. The donors, nominally healthy at sampling, likely had unrecorded immune exposures. Use of 60 Vbeta and 13 Jbeta primers characterized the PCR. This table comes from immunoSEQ multiplex PCR, and its TCRdb copy is limited to in-frame clones, with some not included. The data hold about 100,000 clones, with over 70% observed a single time. The sample consisted of PBMCs. The sequence was collected from a man aged 45-65 years in good health and CMV-seronegative.

In DNA, the CDR3 is TGTGCCAGCAGTCCCCACAGGGGATCCTCCTACGAGCAGTACTTC. Translating gives CASSPHRGSSYEQYF. The chain is built from TRBV6-5 and TRBJ2-7; 7 positions agree with TRBD1. This CDR3 contains 15 residues. Germline V CDR1 and CDR2: MNHEY, SVGAGI. V dropped 5 bases and J dropped 0; count of bases not matched to a gene: 7.